This T cell receptor (beta chain) was identified in a study of blood T cell repertoires in COVID-19. The germline V and J ends were trimmed by 4 bases and 4 bases, with 10 bases remaining between them. The CDR3 extends over 14 amino acids. Germline lookup yields CDR1 SGHVS and CDR2 FNYEAQ. Authors' analysis steps: Reference gene primer amplification gave nucleated cell count estimates. Data came from immunoSEQ multiplex PCR; TCRdb stores just in-frame clones and leaves some out. V, J and clone size derive from that table, while D and trimming were established from the DNA sequence. Of approximately 190,000 clones listed, 70% to 90% are singletons. This clone occurred once.

Material for sequencing was PBMCs or T cells enriched from blood (not recorded which). The J gene is TRBJ2-2, the V gene TRBV7-6; D is perhaps TRBD2 (5 bases). This TCR came from a woman aged 40 to 49 in a cohort exposed to, infected with or recovered from COVID-19 (not recorded which). The CDR3, as DNA: TGTGCCAGCAGCTCAGACCGGGGCACCGGGGAGCTGTTTTTT. Its protein product is CASSSDRGTGELFF. Variable domain in full (rest from reference TRBV7-6 and TRBJ2-2): GAGVSQSPRYKVTKRGQDVALRCDPISGHVSLYWYRQALGQGPEFLTYFNYEAQQDKSGLPNDRFSAERPEGSISTLTIQRTEQRDSAMYRCASSSDRGTGELFFGEGSRLTVL.